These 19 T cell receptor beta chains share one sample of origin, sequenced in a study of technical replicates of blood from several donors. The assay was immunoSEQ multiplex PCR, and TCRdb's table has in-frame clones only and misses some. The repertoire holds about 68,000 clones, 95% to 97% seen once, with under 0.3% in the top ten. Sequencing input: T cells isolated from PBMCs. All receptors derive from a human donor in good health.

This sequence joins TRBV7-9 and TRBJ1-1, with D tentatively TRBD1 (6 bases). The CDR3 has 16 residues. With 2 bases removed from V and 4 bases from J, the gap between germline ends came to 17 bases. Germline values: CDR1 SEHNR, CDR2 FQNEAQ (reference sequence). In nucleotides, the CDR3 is TGTGCCAGCAGCTTACCCAGGGGAAGAGGTGGCACTGAAGCTTTCTTT. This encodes CASSLPRGRGGTEAFF.

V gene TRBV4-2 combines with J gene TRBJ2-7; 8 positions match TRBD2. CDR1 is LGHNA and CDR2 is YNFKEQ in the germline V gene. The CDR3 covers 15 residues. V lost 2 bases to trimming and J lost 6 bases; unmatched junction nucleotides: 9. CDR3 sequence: CASSQSPAGAGEQYF. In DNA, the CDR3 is TGTGCCAGCAGCCAAAGCCCAGCGGGAGCGGGCGAGCAGTACTTC.

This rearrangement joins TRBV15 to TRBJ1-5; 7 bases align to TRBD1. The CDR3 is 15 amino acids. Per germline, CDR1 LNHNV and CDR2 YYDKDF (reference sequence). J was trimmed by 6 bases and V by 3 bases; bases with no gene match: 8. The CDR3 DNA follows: TGTGCCACCAGCAGTTTCGACAGGGCCGGTCAGCCCCAGCATTTT. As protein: CATSSFDRAGQPQHF. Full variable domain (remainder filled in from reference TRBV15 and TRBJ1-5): DAMVIQNPRYQVTQFGKPVTLSCSQTLNHNVMYWYQQKSSQAPKLLFHYYDKDFNNEADTPDNFQSRRPNTSFCFLDIRSPGLGDTAMYLCATSSFDRAGQPQHFGDGTRLSIL.

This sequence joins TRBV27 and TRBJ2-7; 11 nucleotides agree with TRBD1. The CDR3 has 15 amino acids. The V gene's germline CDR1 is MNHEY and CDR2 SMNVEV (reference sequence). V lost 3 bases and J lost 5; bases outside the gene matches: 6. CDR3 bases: TGTGCCAGCAGTTTTTCGGGACAGGGGGTCCACGAGCAGTACTTC. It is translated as CASSFSGQGVHEQYF.

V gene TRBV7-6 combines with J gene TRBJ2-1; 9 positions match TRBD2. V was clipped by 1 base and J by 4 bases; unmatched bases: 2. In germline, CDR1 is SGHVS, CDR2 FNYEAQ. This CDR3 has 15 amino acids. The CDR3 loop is CASSLGAGGYNEQFF. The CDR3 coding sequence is TGTGCCAGCAGCTTAGGGGCGGGAGGGTACAATGAGCAGTTCTTC.

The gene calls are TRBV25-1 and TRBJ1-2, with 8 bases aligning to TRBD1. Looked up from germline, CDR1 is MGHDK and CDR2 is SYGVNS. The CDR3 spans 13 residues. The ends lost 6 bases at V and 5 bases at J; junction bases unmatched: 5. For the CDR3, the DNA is TGTGCCAGCAGGGGACAGGTCTCTTATGGCTACACCTTC. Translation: CASRGQVSYGYTF.

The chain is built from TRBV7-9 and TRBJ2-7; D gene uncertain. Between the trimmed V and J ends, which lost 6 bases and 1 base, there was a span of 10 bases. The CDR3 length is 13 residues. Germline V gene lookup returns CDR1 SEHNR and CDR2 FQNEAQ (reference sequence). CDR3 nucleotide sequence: TGTGCCAGCAGTATCGTTTATTCCTACGAGCAGTACTTC. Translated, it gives CASSIVYSYEQYF.

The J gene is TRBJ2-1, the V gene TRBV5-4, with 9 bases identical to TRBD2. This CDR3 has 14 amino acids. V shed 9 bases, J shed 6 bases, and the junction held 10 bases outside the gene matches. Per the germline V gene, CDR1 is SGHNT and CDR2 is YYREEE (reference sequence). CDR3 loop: CAIPQRLAVNEQFF. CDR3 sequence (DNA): TGTGCCATCCCGCAAAGACTAGCGGTCAATGAGCAGTTCTTC.

CDR3 sequence: CASSLRGIQKDTIYF. CDR3 sequence (DNA): TGTGCCAGCAGCTTGAGAGGGATCCAGAAGGACACCATATATTTT. This chain joins TRBV27 and TRBJ1-3; no clear D gene. This CDR3 is 15 amino acids long. V was shortened by 6 bases and J by 8 bases, with 20 bases between the two germline ends. The germline gives CDR1 MNHEY, CDR2 SMNVEV (reference sequence).

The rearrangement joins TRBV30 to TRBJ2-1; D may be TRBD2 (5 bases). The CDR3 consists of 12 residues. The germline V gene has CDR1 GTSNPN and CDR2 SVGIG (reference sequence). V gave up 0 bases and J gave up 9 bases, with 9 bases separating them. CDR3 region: CAWSVRAREQFF. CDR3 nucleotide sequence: TGTGCCTGGAGTGTGAGGGCCCGTGAGCAGTTCTTC.

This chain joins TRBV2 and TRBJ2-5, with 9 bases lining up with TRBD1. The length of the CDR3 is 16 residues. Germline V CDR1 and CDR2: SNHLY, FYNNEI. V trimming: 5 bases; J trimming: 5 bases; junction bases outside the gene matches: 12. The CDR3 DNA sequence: TGTGCCAGCAGTTTGGGGACAGGGCTCGTACAGGAGACCCAGTACTTC. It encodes CASSLGTGLVQETQYF.

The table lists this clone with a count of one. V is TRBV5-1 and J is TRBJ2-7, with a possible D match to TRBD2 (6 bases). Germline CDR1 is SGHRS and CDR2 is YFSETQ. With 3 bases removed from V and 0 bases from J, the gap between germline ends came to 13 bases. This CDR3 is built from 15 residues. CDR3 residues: CASSSRDFSSYEQYF. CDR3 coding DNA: TGCGCCAGCAGCTCTCGGGACTTCAGCTCCTACGAGCAGTACTTC. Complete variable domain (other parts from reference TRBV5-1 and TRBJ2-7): KAGVTQTPRYLIKTRGQQVTLSCSPISGHRSVSWYQQTPGQGLQFLFEYFSETQRNKGNFPGRFSGRQFSNSRSEMNVSTLELGDSALYLCASSSRDFSSYEQYFGPGTRLTVT.

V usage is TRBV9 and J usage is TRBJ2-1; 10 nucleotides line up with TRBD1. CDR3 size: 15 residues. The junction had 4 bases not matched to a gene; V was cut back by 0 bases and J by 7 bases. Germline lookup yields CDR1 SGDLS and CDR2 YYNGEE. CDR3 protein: CASSVGGTGVNEQFF. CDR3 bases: TGTGCCAGCAGCGTAGGGGGGACAGGGGTAAATGAGCAGTTCTTC.

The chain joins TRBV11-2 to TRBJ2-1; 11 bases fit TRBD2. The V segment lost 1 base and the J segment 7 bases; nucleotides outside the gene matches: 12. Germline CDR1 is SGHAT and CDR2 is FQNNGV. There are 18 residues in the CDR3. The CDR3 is CASSLGQPRLAGRNEQFF. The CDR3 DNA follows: TGTGCCAGCAGCTTAGGCCAACCGAGACTAGCGGGACGTAATGAGCAGTTCTTC.

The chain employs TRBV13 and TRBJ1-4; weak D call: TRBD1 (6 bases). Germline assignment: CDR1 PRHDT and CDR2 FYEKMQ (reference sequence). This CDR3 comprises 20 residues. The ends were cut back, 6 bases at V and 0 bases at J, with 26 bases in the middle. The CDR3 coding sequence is TGTGCCAGCAGTACCGAACCGGTACAGGGAAGGCCTGCAACTAATGAAAAACTGTTTTTT. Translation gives CASSTEPVQGRPATNEKLFF.

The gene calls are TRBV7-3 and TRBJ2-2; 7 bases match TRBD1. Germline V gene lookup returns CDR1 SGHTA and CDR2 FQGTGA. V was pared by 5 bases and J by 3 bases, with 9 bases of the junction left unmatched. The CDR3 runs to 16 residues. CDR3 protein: CASSIVGTVDTGELFF. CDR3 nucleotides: TGTGCCAGCAGCATCGTCGGGACAGTAGACACCGGGGAGCTGTTTTTT.

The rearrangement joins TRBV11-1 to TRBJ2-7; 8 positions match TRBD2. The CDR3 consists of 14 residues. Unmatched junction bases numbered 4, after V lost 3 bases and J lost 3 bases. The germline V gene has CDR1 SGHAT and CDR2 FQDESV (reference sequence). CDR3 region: CASSFGTSNYEQYF. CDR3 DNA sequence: TGTGCCAGCAGCTTCGGGACTAGTAACTACGAGCAGTACTTC. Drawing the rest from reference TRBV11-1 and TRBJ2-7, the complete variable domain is EAEVAQSPRYKITEKSQAVAFWCDPISGHATLYWYRQILGQGPELLVQFQDESVVDDSQLPKDRFSAERLKGVDSTLKIQPAELGDSAMYLCASSFGTSNYEQYFGPGTRLTVT.

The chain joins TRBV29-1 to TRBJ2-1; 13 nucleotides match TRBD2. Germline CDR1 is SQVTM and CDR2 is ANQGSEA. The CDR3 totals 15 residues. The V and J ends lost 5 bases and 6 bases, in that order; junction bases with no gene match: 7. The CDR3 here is CSVPWTSGRGNEQFF. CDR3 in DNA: TGCAGCGTTCCTTGGACTAGCGGGAGAGGCAATGAGCAGTTCTTC.

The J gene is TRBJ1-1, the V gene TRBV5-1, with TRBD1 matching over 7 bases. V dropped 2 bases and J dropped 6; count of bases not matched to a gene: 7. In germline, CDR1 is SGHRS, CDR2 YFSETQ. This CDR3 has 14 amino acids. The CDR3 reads CASSFGQQGSEAFF. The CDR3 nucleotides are TGCGCCAGCAGCTTTGGGCAACAGGGGTCTGAAGCTTTCTTT.